These T cell receptor beta chains were read from a single sample in a study of cytomegalovirus exposure and HLA in healthy donors. Sequencing was performed with immunoSEQ multiplex PCR; in TCRdb, only in-frame clones are kept and a portion is missing. This sample carries under 200,000 clones, approximately 82% of them seen once, and the ten largest clones take 4% to 5.5%. Sequencing was performed on PBMCs. These receptor sequences come from a male donor in good health and CMV-seronegative. Both conserved end residues are part of each CDR3. The order of the fields is D gene, J gene, clone size, V gene, CDR3 protein, CDR3 DNA. The D gene is left open where the match is weak. Clone size appears in some rows only: once, few, many, or a class for an expanded clone.

D gene: NA; J gene: TRBJ1-2; clone size: NA; V gene: TRBV2; CDR3 protein: CASSGGEPINYGYTF; CDR3 DNA: TGTGCCAGCAGTGGAGGAGAGCCGATTAACTATGGCTACACCTTC
D gene: TRBD2; J gene: TRBJ2-1; clone size: NA; V gene: TRBV28; CDR3 protein: CASSSGASGDNEQFF; CDR3 DNA: TGTGCCAGCAGTTCCGGGGCTAGCGGGGACAATGAGCAGTTCTTC
D gene: TRBD1; J gene: TRBJ2-7; clone size: few; V gene: TRBV5-8; CDR3 protein: CASSRDREYEQYF; CDR3 DNA: TGTGCCAGCAGCCGCGACAGGGAATACGAGCAGTACTTC
D gene: NA; J gene: TRBJ1-1; clone size: once; V gene: TRBV7-5; CDR3 protein: CARSTRTWSSHTEAFF; CDR3 DNA: TGTGCCAGAAGCACTCGGACATGGAGCTCCCACACTGAAGCTTTCTTT
D gene: NA; J gene: TRBJ2-5; clone size: once; V gene: TRBV27; CDR3 protein: CASRRQVQETQYF; CDR3 DNA: TGTGCCAGCAGGAGACAGGTTCAAGAGACCCAGTACTTC
D gene: NA; J gene: TRBJ1-6; clone size: NA; V gene: TRBV18; CDR3 protein: CASSSDFGSPLHF; CDR3 DNA: TGTGCCAGCTCATCGGACTTCGGGTCACCCCTCCACTTT
D gene: TRBD1; J gene: TRBJ2-2; clone size: once; V gene: TRBV27; CDR3 protein: CASSFTGTGVSGELFF; CDR3 DNA: TGTGCCAGCAGTTTTACCGGGACAGGGGTCTCCGGGGAGCTGTTTTTT
D gene: NA; J gene: TRBJ2-2; clone size: NA; V gene: TRBV5-1; CDR3 protein: CASSLQDTGELFF; CDR3 DNA: TGCGCCAGCAGCTTGCAGGACACCGGGGAGCTGTTTTTT
D gene: TRBD1; J gene: TRBJ2-7; clone size: NA; V gene: TRBV30; CDR3 protein: CAWSADRVKYF; CDR3 DNA: TGTGCCTGGAGTGCAGACAGGGTTAAGTACTTC
D gene: NA; J gene: TRBJ2-1; clone size: few; V gene: TRBV7-9; CDR3 protein: CASSLATAGLLNEQFF; CDR3 DNA: TGTGCCAGCAGCTTAGCGACGGCGGGACTGCTCAATGAGCAGTTCTTC